This section outlines one TCR beta chain sequence together with its context. Its antigen remains unknown. These data come from a study of shared clonotypes between healthy human individuals. For the study at large: The cohort comprised a couple of women and a few men. Their ages spanned 18 to 49 years.

This CDR3 spans 17 amino acids. Germline CDR1 SGHRS, CDR2 YFSETQ. V was pared by 4 bases and J by 1 base, with 15 bases between. Study-level points and caveats: It was the non-shared clonotypes that had lower generation probabilities than clonotypes shared by all four donors.

The assay was run at deep level. Measured with immunoSEQ multiplex PCR; TCRdb has only the in-frame clones, and not every one. The sample shows approximately 620,000 clones, around 97% of them seen only once. The study separated CD4+ cells into CD45RA+ naive and CD45RA-negative memory subsets. The sequence derives from a woman in her twenties or thirties in good health. Material: naive CD4+ T cells sorted from blood. Subset defined: CD45RA+ positively selected. V is TRBV5-1 and J is TRBJ1-6; tentatively, D is TRBD1 (5 bases). The CDR3 region has the DNA TGCGCCAGCAGCCGCAGACAGCCTATATCCTATAATTCACCCCTCCACTTT. This sequence encodes CASSRRQPISYNSPLHF.